This T cell receptor beta chain was retrieved from a study of blood T cell repertoires in COVID-19. Study as a whole: The study drew acute and convalescent COVID-19 samples from the United States, Italy and Spain.

Authors' processing steps: The assay estimated nucleated cells by amplifying reference gene primers. The assay was immunoSEQ multiplex PCR, and TCRdb's table has in-frame clones only and misses some. The DNA gave D and trimming, while V, J and clone size come from that table. Of 250,000 to 350,000 clones in the sample, nearly 90% were seen once. Sample: PBMCs or T cells enriched from blood (not recorded which). The clonotype comes from a woman under 30 with acute COVID-19.

The CDR3 DNA reads as TGTGCCAGCAGACTACAGGGTCCCTATGGCTACACCTTC. Protein product: CASRLQGPYGYTF. V gene TRBV28 combines with J gene TRBJ1-2; tentatively, D is TRBD1 (6 bases). CDR3 size: 13 residues. Trimming left V 6 bases short and J 4 bases short, with 12 bases between. Germline assignment: CDR1 MDHEN and CDR2 SYDVKM.